What follows are 12 T cell receptor beta chains derived from one specimen sequenced in a study of cytomegalovirus exposure and HLA in healthy donors. The PCR used 60 Vbeta and 13 Jbeta primers. Assay used: immunoSEQ multiplex PCR; TCRdb lists only in-frame clones, some missing. The data show around 180,000 clones, approximately 81% seen once. The sample consisted of PBMCs. The receptors were gathered from a boy between 10 and 17 years old in good health and CMV-seronegative.

The DNA of the CDR3 is TGTGCCAGCAAACGACCCAGGAGGAACGAGCAGTACTTC. This translates into CASKRPRRNEQYF. The genes are TRBV6-1 and TRBJ2-7; a weak D match, TRBD2 (5 bases). Germline V CDR1 and CDR2: MNHNS, SASEGT. Trimming cost V 7 bases and J 5 bases, with 15 bases left between them. The CDR3 length is 13 residues.

V is TRBV11-2 and J is TRBJ2-7; 7 bases map to TRBD2. V trimming: 4 bases; J trimming: 4 bases; junction bases outside the gene matches: 7. The germline V gene has CDR1 SGHAT and CDR2 FQNNGV. The CDR3 is made up of 14 amino acids. The CDR3 reads CASSSPGLSYEQYF. DNA for the CDR3: TGTGCCAGCAGCTCACCGGGACTATCGTACGAGCAGTACTTC. Using reference TRBV11-2 and TRBJ2-7 for the parts outside the CDR3, the full variable domain is EAGVAQSPRYKIIEKRQSVAFWCNPISGHATLYWYQQILGQGPKLLIQFQNNGVVDDSQLPKDRFSAERLKGVDSTLKIQPAKLEDSAVYLCASSSPGLSYEQYFGPGTRLTVT.

This rearrangement joins TRBV6-5 to TRBJ2-1, with 9 bases fitting TRBD1. The junction had 6 bases not matched to a gene; V was cut back by 7 bases and J by 2 bases. The CDR3 loop spans 15 amino acids. The germline V gene has CDR1 MNHEY and CDR2 SVGAGI. The DNA for the CDR3 is TGTGCCAGCAAAAACACAGGGGGCACCTACAATGAGCAGTTCTTC. This gives the protein CASKNTGGTYNEQFF.

The chain is built from TRBV6-4 and TRBJ2-3; D is possibly TRBD1 (5 bases). V was trimmed by 3 bases and J by 2 bases, leaving 12 bases between them. Germline V gene data show CDR1 as MRHNA and CDR2 as SNTAGT. The CDR3 is 15 residues long. CDR3 DNA sequence: TGTGCCAGCAGTGATCAGGCAGGGCACACAGATACGCAGTATTTT. It is translated as CASSDQAGHTDTQYF.

CDR3 sequence reads: CASRPPERASYNEQFF. The CDR3 region has the DNA TGTGCCAGCAGGCCCCCCGAGCGGGCTTCCTACAATGAGCAGTTCTTC. This chain joins TRBV27 and TRBJ2-1; weak D call: TRBD2 (6 bases). The germline gives CDR1 MNHEY, CDR2 SMNVEV (reference sequence). The CDR3 loop spans 16 amino acids. V was trimmed by 6 bases and J by 1 base, leaving 16 bases between them.

The V gene is TRBV9, the J gene TRBJ1-1; TRBD1 is a possible D gene (5 bases). The CDR3 spans 11 residues. Germline V gene lookup returns CDR1 SGDLS and CDR2 YYNGEE. The ends were cut back, 4 bases at V and 8 bases at J, with 9 bases in the middle. The CDR3 DNA sequence: TGTGCCAGCAGCTCCGGGGGGGAAGCTTTCTTT. This sequence encodes CASSSGGEAFF.

The chain uses TRBV9 and TRBJ1-3, with 8 nucleotides matching TRBD1. Germline V lookup: CDR1 SGDLS, CDR2 YYNGEE. The CDR3 runs to 16 residues. Trimming at V came to 4 bases and at J to 4 bases, leaving 10 bases not matched to a gene. For the CDR3, the DNA is TGTGCCAGCAGCCCCCGCCGGACAGGGCCAGGAAACACCATATATTTT. This gives the protein CASSPRRTGPGNTIYF.

This clone was seen only a few times. The chain joins TRBV27 to TRBJ1-4; maybe TRBD1 (5 bases). V lost 4 bases, J lost 7 bases, and 13 bases lay in between. The CDR3 has 14 amino acids. Germline CDR1 and CDR2: MNHEY and SMNVEV (reference sequence). The DNA of the CDR3 is TGTGCCAGCAGTTCCCGAGGGAGGGGTGAAAAACTGTTTTTT. This gives the protein CASSSRGRGEKLFF. Full variable domain (outside the CDR3, taken from reference TRBV27 and TRBJ1-4): EAQVTQNPRYLITVTGKKLTVTCSQNMNHEYMSWYRQDPGLGLRQIYYSMNVEVTDKGDVPEGYKVSRKEKRNFPLILESPSPNQTSLYFCASSSRGRGEKLFFGSGTQLSVL.

V and J are TRBV2 and TRBJ1-5; D call uncertain. The germline V and J ends were trimmed by 2 bases and 0 bases, with 5 bases remaining between them. CDR3 length: 14 amino acids. CDR1 is SNHLY and CDR2 is FYNNEI in the germline V gene. CDR3 amino acids: CASSEMYSNQPQHF. The DNA for the CDR3 is TGTGCCAGCAGTGAAATGTATAGCAATCAGCCCCAGCATTTT.

The CDR3 loop is CAWIGGGGYTF. DNA for the CDR3: TGTGCCTGGATAGGTGGGGGGGGCTACACCTTC. The chain has TRBV30 and TRBJ1-2, with D possibly TRBD1 on 5 matching bases. V shed 4 bases and J shed 8 bases, with 11 bases lying between them. The CDR3 spans 11 residues. Germline lookup yields CDR1 GTSNPN and CDR2 SVGIG (reference sequence).

The rearrangement joins TRBV30 to TRBJ2-7, with no clear D. Germline V gene lookup returns CDR1 GTSNPN and CDR2 SVGIG (reference sequence). The CDR3 is 13 residues long. Trimming left V 4 bases short and J 6 bases short, with 16 bases between. The CDR3 DNA sequence: TGTGCCTGGATCGGTCCGATCTTCGGCGAGCAGTACTTC. The encoded protein is CAWIGPIFGEQYF.

The chain links TRBV29-1 to TRBJ1-2, with 8 bases identical to TRBD1. In germline, CDR1 is SQVTM, CDR2 ANQGSEA. CDR3 size: 15 residues. V gave up 0 bases and J gave up 6 bases; unmatched junction bases: 9. The CDR3 spells CSVEDHKGQGNGYTF. The CDR3 nucleotides read TGCAGCGTTGAAGACCACAAAGGACAGGGCAATGGCTACACCTTC.